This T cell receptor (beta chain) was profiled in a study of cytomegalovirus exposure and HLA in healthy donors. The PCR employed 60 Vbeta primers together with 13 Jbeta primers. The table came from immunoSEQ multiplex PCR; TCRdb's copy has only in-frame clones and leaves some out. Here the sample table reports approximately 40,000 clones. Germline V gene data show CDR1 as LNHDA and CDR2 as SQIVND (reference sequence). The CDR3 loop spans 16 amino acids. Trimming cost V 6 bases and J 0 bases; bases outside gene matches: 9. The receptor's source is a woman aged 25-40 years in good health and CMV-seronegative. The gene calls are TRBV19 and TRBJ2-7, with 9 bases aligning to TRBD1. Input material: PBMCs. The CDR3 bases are TGTGCCAGTAGGGAAGGAGGGACAGGGAGCTCCTACGAGCAGTACTTC. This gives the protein CASREGGTGSSYEQYF.